This entry lists 15 T cell receptor beta chains sequenced from one sample in a study of cytomegalovirus exposure and HLA in healthy donors (dated by TCRdb to 2016 to 2017). Library construction relied on the immunoSEQ multiplex PCR assay. For the multiplex PCR, a mixture combining 60 forward primers for TCR Vbeta segments and 13 reverse primers for TCR Jbeta segments was used. TCRdb limited this immuneACCESS table to in-frame rearrangements with V and J called. A share of clones is missing; checked studies link under half to unresolved V genes, and the rest is unexplained. This sample gives about 160,000 clones in total; approximately 88% of them show up just once. The ten largest clones represent over 1.5% of the sample. Material for sequencing was PBMCs. These receptor sequences come from a woman aged 18-29 years in good health and CMV-seronegative.

This chain links TRBV6-1 with TRBJ1-2; 7 positions match TRBD1. From germline, CDR1 is MNHNS and CDR2 SASEGT. With 2 bases clipped from V and 5 bases from J, the junction kept 14 bases outside the gene matches. This CDR3 spans 17 amino acids. The CDR3 DNA reads as TGTGCCAGCAGTGAATTCCACCTCCTGACAGGGAGATATGGCTACACCTTC. Translating gives CASSEFHLLTGRYGYTF.

The rearrangement joins TRBV7-9 to TRBJ2-7; possible D gene TRBD2, 6 bases. Deletions cut 4 bases from V and 1 base from J, with 11 bases between. The CDR3 consists of 14 residues. The germline gives CDR1 SEHNR, CDR2 FQNEAQ (reference sequence). CDR3 protein: CASSSPGLSYEQYF. CDR3 sequence (DNA): TGTGCCAGCAGCTCTCCAGGACTATCCTACGAGCAGTACTTC. Drawing the rest from reference TRBV7-9 and TRBJ2-7, the complete variable domain is DTGVSQNPRHKITKRGQNVTFRCDPISEHNRLYWYRQTLGQGPEFLTYFQNEAQLEKSRLLSDRFSAERPKGSFSTLEIQRTEQGDSAMYLCASSSPGLSYEQYFGPGTRLTVT.

The chain uses TRBV4-1 and TRBJ2-2; maybe TRBD1 (7 bases). CDR1 and CDR2 from the germline V gene are MGHRA and YSYEKL. V was pared by 2 bases and J by 6 bases, with 13 bases between. The CDR3 extends over 15 amino acids. The CDR3 loop reads CASSQPQGGAGELFF. The CDR3 DNA is TGCGCCAGCAGCCAACCCCAGGGGGGAGCCGGGGAGCTGTTTTTT.

This clone was observed once. V usage is TRBV19 and J usage is TRBJ1-5; the D is unclear. CDR1 and CDR2 from the germline V gene are LNHDA and SQIVND (reference sequence). The CDR3 spans 14 residues. V was shortened by 9 bases and J by 6 bases, with 18 bases between the two germline ends. The CDR3 is CASRFAGEGQPQHF. The CDR3 DNA follows: TGTGCCAGCCGTTTTGCAGGAGAGGGTCAGCCCCAGCATTTT.

V is TRBV7-8 and J is TRBJ1-2, with 9 bases identical to TRBD1. From germline, CDR1 is SGHVS and CDR2 FQNEAQ. V shed 8 bases, J shed 0 bases, and the junction held 16 bases outside the gene matches. CDR3 length: 18 amino acids. This chain's CDR3 is CASALFEDRGPANYGYTF. DNA for the CDR3: TGTGCCAGCGCCTTGTTTGAGGACAGGGGACCAGCTAACTATGGCTACACCTTC. Combining the CDR3 with reference TRBV7-8 and TRBJ1-2 gives the whole variable domain GAGVSQSPRYKVAKRGQDVALRCDPISGHVSLFWYQQALGQGPEFLTYFQNEAQLDKSGLPSDRFFAERPEGSVSTLKIQRTQQEDSAVYLCASALFEDRGPANYGYTFGSGTRLTVV.

The chain carries TRBV5-6 and TRBJ1-1; 8 bases are a match to TRBD1. CDR1 and CDR2 (germline): SGHDT, YYEEEE. Trimming took 5 bases from V and 10 from J; bases not matched to a gene: 7. The CDR3 is made up of 12 amino acids. DNA of the CDR3: TGTGCCAGCAGGGGGGGGACAGGCCGAGCTTTCTTT. It is translated as CASRGGTGRAFF.

This clone was found a few times. The genes are TRBV5-4 and TRBJ1-1, with 10 bases matching TRBD1. Germline V CDR1 and CDR2: SGHNT, YYREEE (reference sequence). CDR3 length: 15 amino acids. V lost 4 bases, J lost 1 base, and 4 bases stayed unmatched. CDR3 sequence reads: CASSPTGGWNTEAFF. Here the CDR3 DNA reads TGTGCCAGCAGCCCGACAGGGGGCTGGAACACTGAAGCTTTCTTT.

The gene calls are TRBV2 and TRBJ2-2; 7 nucleotides align to TRBD2. This CDR3 region has 15 residues. The junction had 9 bases not matched to a gene; V was cut back by 4 bases and J by 7 bases. Germline V lookup: CDR1 SNHLY, CDR2 FYNNEI. This chain's CDR3 is CASSVRGNIGGELFF. The CDR3 DNA sequence: TGTGCCAGCAGTGTGCGGGGGAATATTGGCGGGGAGCTGTTTTTT.

The V and J genes are TRBV2 and TRBJ2-5, with 8 bases lining up with TRBD1. With V trimmed by 8 bases and J by 5 bases, 4 bases remained unmatched. CDR1 SNHLY and CDR2 FYNNEI come from the germline V gene. The CDR3 loop spans 12 amino acids. Here the CDR3 DNA reads TGTGCCAGCGGGACAGGAAGGGAGACCCAGTACTTC. Residues: CASGTGRETQYF.

J is TRBJ2-5 and V is TRBV23-1, with no clear D. TRBV23-1 has ORF status, its function being uncertain. V lost 2 bases to trimming and J lost 4 bases, with 11 bases between them. The CDR3 length is 14 residues. Written as DNA, the CDR3 is TGCGCCAGCAGTCAAGTTAGTGGGCGAGAGACCCAGTACTTC. Amino acids: CASSQVSGRETQYF.

The rearrangement joins TRBV4-1 to TRBJ2-7; tentatively, D is TRBD1 (5 bases). The CDR3 covers 15 residues. V was shortened by 0 bases and J by 2 bases, with 11 bases between the two germline ends. Looked up from germline, CDR1 is MGHRA and CDR2 is YSYEKL. The CDR3 nucleotides are TGCGCCAGCAGCCAAGACTTGACAGTCCCCTACGAGCAGTACTTC. This encodes CASSQDLTVPYEQYF.

The chain combines TRBV6-4 with TRBJ1-2, with a tentative D call TRBD1 (5 bases). This CDR3 contains 10 residues. Germline V gene data show CDR1 as MRHNA and CDR2 as SNTAGT. Between the trimmed V and J ends, which lost 6 bases and 6 bases, there was a span of 5 bases. The CDR3 DNA reads TGTGCCAGCAGACAGGATGGCTACACCTTC. Protein: CASRQDGYTF.

This chain joins TRBV7-9 and TRBJ2-3, with a tentative D call TRBD2 (5 bases). CDR3 length: 17 amino acids. V was shortened by 1 base and J by 1 base, with 15 bases between the two germline ends. Germline CDR1 and CDR2: SEHNR and FQNEAQ (reference sequence). In DNA form, the CDR3 reads TGTGCCAGCAGCTTAGGGGAACTAGGTCCTCGCACAGATACGCAGTATTTT. It is translated as CASSLGELGPRTDTQYF.

The chain has TRBV6-6 and TRBJ2-1; 10 positions agree with TRBD2. The ends lost 4 bases at V and 1 base at J; junction bases unmatched: 4. CDR3 length: 16 amino acids. Germline loops: CDR1 MNHNY, CDR2 SVGAGI (reference sequence). CDR3 protein: CASSFPSGGSYNEQFF. CDR3 sequence (DNA): TGTGCCAGCAGTTTCCCTAGCGGGGGATCCTACAATGAGCAGTTCTTC.

There are a few counts of this clone. This chain connects TRBV13 to TRBJ2-2, with D uncertain. V lost 2 bases, J lost 7 bases, and 5 bases lay in between. Germline CDR1 and CDR2: PRHDT and FYEKMQ (reference sequence). The CDR3 runs 12 residues. CDR3 in DNA: TGTGCCAGCAGCTTATCGGGCGGGGAGCTGTTTTTT. The encoded protein is CASSLSGGELFF.